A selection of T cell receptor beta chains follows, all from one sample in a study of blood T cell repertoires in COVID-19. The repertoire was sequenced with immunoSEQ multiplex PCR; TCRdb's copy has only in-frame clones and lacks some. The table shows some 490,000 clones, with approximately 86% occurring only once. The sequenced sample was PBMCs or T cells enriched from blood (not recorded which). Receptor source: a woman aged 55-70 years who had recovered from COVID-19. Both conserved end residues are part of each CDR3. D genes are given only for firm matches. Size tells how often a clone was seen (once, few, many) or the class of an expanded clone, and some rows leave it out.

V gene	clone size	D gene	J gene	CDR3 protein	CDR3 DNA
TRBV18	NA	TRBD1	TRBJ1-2	CASSPSSTGSNYGYTF	TGTGCCAGCTCTCCCTCCTCGACAGGGTCGAACTATGGCTACACCTTC
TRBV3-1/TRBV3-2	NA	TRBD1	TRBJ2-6	CASSLQGSGANVLTF	TGTGCCAGCAGCCTACAGGGGTCTGGGGCCAACGTCCTGACTTTC
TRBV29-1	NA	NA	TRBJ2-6	CSVEDTNSGANVLTF	TGCAGCGTTGAAGATACTAACTCTGGGGCCAACGTCCTGACTTTC
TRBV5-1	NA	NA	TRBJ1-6	CASSSDSLNSPLHF	TGCGCCAGCAGCTCGGACAGTTTAAATTCACCCCTCCACTTT
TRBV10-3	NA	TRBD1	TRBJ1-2	CAISGQGANYGYTF	TGTGCCATCAGCGGACAGGGAGCTAACTATGGCTACACCTTC
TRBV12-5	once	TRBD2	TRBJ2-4	CASGLILGGGADIQYF	TGTGCTAGTGGTTTGATTCTGGGGGGAGGGGCGGACATTCAGTACTTC
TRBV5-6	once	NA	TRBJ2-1	CASSLAGDNEQFF	TGTGCCAGCAGCTTGGCAGGGGACAATGAGCAGTTCTTC
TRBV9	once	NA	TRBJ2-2	CASSVDLRGITGELFF	TGTGCCAGCAGCGTAGATCTCAGGGGAATCACCGGGGAGCTGTTTTTT
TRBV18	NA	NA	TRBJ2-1	CASSPTMYDEQFF	TGTGCCAGCTCACCAACTATGTACGATGAGCAGTTCTTC
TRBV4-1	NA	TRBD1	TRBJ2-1	CASSDRGLDNEQFF	TGCGCCAGCAGCGACAGGGGCTTAGACAATGAGCAGTTCTTC
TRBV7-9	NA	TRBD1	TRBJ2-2	CASSFTGAIPTGELFF	TGTGCCAGCAGCTTTACAGGGGCCATACCTACCGGGGAGCTGTTTTTT
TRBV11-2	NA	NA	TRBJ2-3	CASSLGASPGTDTQYF	TGTGCCAGCAGCTTAGGAGCTTCCCCTGGCACAGATACGCAGTATTTT
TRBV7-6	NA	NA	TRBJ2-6	CASSPRLAGANVLTF	TGTGCCAGCAGCCCCCGGTTGGCTGGGGCCAACGTCCTGACTTTC
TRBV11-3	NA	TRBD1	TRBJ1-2	CASSLPGQGTYGYTF	TGTGCCAGCAGCTTGCCGGGACAGGGAACGTATGGCTACACCTTC
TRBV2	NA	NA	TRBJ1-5	CASSGTENSNQPQHF	TGTGCCAGCAGTGGGACAGAAAATAGCAATCAGCCCCAGCATTTT
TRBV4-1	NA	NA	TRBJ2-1	CASSPGHYNEQFF	TGCGCCAGCAGCCCGGGACACTACAATGAGCAGTTCTTC
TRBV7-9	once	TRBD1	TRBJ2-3	CASSFWGRGNADTQYF	TGTGCCAGCAGCTTCTGGGGCAGGGGGAACGCAGATACGCAGTATTTT
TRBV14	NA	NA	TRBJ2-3	CASRKAGLSTDTQYF	TGTGCCAGCAGAAAAGCAGGGCTTAGCACAGATACGCAGTATTTT
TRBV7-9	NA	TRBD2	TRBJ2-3	CAEAGVTDTQYF	TGTGCGGAGGCGGGGGTCACAGATACGCAGTATTTT
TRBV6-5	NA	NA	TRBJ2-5	CASKKGDLQETQYF	TGTGCCAGCAAGAAGGGGGACCTCCAAGAGACCCAGTACTTC
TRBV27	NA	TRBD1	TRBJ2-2	CASREGGRGTGELFF	TGTGCCAGCAGAGAGGGTGGCAGGGGGACCGGGGAGCTGTTTTTT
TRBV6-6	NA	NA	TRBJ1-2	CASSSISYGYTF	TGTGCCAGCAGTTCAATCAGCTATGGCTACACCTTC
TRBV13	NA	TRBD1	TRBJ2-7	CASSWHGTGDEQYF	TGTGCCAGCAGCTGGCATGGGACAGGGGACGAGCAGTACTTC
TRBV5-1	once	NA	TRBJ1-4	CASSEFGGRGDEKLFF	TGCGCCAGCAGCGAATTCGGGGGGCGCGGGGATGAAAAACTGTTTTTT
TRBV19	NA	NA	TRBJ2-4	CASMDSPLAKNIQYF	TGTGCCAGTATGGACAGCCCTTTAGCCAAAAACATTCAGTACTTC
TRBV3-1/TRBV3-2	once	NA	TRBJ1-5	CASSQGTESNQPQHF	TGTGCCAGCAGCCAAGGGACAGAGAGCAATCAGCCCCAGCATTTT
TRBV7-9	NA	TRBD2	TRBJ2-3	CASSLGTIRTDTQYF	TGTGCCAGCAGCTTGGGGACTATTAGGACAGATACGCAGTATTTT
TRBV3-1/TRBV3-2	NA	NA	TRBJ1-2	CASSPRIYGDGYTF	TGTGCCAGCAGTCCCAGGATCTACGGGGATGGCTACACCTTC
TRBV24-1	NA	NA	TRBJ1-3	CATSDPRSSGNTIYF	TGTGCCACCAGTGACCCACGGAGCTCTGGAAACACCATATATTTT
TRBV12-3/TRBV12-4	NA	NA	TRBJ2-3	CASSPADSDTQYF	TGTGCCAGCAGTCCCGCGGACTCAGATACGCAGTATTTT
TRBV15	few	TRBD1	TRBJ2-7	CATSRGGTVLEQYF	TGTGCCACCAGCAGAGGGGGGACAGTCCTCGAGCAGTACTTC
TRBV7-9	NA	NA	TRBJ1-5	CASSPLIQVGNQPQHF	TGTGCCAGCAGCCCCCTAATCCAAGTCGGCAATCAGCCCCAGCATTTT
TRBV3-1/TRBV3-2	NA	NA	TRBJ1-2	CASSLGHPNYGYTF	TGTGCCAGCAGTCTCGGACACCCTAACTATGGCTACACCTTC
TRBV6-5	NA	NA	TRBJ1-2	CASRTATNAYGYTF	TGTGCCAGCAGGACAGCCACCAACGCCTATGGCTACACCTTC
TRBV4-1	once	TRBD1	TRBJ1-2	CASSQGPTGEEGYTF	TGCGCCAGCAGCCAAGGGCCGACAGGGGAGGAAGGCTACACCTTC
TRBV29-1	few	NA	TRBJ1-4	CSVEGGEELFF	TGCAGCGTTGAGGGGGGGGAGGAACTGTTTTTT
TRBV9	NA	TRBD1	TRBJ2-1	CASSVVDRVFSYNEQFF	TGTGCCAGCAGCGTAGTCGACAGGGTATTCTCCTACAATGAGCAGTTCTTC
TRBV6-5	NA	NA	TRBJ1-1	CASSYSVQFMNTEAFF	TGTGCCAGCAGTTACTCGGTTCAGTTCATGAACACTGAAGCTTTCTTT
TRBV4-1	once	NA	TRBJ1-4	CASSRGQKLFF	TGCGCCAGCAGCCGAGGGCAAAAACTGTTTTTT
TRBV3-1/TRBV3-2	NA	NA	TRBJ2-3	CASSSRGSTDTQYF	TGTGCCAGCAGCTCCCGGGGGTCCACAGATACGCAGTATTTT
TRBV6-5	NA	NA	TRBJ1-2	CASSLRAGANYGYTF	TGTGCCAGCAGTCTCCGGGCCGGGGCTAACTATGGCTACACCTTC
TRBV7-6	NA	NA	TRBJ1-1	CASSLARGGTEAFF	TGTGCCAGCAGCTTAGCACGGGGTGGGACTGAAGCTTTCTTT
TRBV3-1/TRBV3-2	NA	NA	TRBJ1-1	CASSQGEGTEAFF	TGTGCCAGCAGCCAGGGGGAGGGCACTGAAGCTTTCTTT
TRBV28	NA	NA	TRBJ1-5	CASSLTGSNQPQHF	TGTGCCAGCAGTCTGACAGGTAGCAATCAGCCCCAGCATTTT
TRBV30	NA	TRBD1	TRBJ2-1	CACEQGSSYNEQFF	TGTGCCTGCGAACAGGGGAGCTCCTACAATGAGCAGTTCTTC
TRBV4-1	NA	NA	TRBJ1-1	CASSPHEGGALYTEAFF	TGCGCCAGCAGCCCCCACGAGGGGGGGGCGCTCTACACTGAAGCTTTCTTT
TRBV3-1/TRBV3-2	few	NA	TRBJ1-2	CASSHREGDGYTF	TGTGCCAGCAGCCACAGGGAAGGAGATGGCTACACCTTC
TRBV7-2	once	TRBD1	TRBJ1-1	CASSLSPTGLGMNTEAFF	TGTGCCAGCAGCTTATCACCGACAGGGCTAGGAATGAACACTGAAGCTTTCTTT
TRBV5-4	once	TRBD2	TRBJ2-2	CASSLKAGVFGELFF	TGTGCCAGCAGCTTAAAGGCGGGGGTATTCGGGGAGCTGTTTTTT
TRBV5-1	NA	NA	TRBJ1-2	CASSLEPGVNGYTF	TGCGCCAGCAGCTTGGAACCAGGGGTTAATGGCTACACCTTC
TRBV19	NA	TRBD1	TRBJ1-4	CASSNIGGQGKEKLFF	TGTGCCAGTAGCAATATCGGGGGACAGGGGAAGGAAAAACTGTTTTTT
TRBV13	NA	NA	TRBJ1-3	CASSTRGFGNTIYF	TGTGCCAGCAGCACCCGGGGGTTTGGAAACACCATATATTTT
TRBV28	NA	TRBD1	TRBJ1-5	CASSPTGGAQPQHF	TGTGCCAGCAGTCCGACAGGGGGCGCCCAGCCCCAGCATTTT
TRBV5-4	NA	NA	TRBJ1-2	CASSLDRGNYGYTF	TGTGCCAGCAGCTTGGATCGAGGGAACTATGGCTACACCTTC
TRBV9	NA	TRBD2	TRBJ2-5	CASSPSGGAGETQYF	TGTGCCAGCAGCCCCTCCGGGGGGGCCGGAGAGACCCAGTACTTC
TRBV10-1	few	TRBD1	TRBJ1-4	CASSSGTGSLFF	TGCGCCAGCAGTTCCGGGACAGGAAGCCTGTTTTTT
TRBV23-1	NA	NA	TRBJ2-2	CASSLIPTACTGELFF	TGCGCCAGCAGTCTAATCCCCACAGCCTGCACCGGGGAGCTGTTTTTT